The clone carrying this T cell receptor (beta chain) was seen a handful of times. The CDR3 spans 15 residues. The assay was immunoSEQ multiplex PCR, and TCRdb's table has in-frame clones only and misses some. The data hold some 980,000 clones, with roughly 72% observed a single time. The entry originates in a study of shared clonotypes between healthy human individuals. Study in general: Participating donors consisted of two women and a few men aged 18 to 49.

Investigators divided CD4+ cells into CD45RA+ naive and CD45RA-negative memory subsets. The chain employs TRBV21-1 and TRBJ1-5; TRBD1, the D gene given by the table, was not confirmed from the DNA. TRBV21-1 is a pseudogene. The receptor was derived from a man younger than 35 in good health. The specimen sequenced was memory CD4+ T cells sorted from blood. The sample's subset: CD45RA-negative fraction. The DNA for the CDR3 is TGTGCCAGCAGCAATTGTGGGACATGCAATCAGCCCCAGCATTTT. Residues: CASSNCGTCNQPQHF.